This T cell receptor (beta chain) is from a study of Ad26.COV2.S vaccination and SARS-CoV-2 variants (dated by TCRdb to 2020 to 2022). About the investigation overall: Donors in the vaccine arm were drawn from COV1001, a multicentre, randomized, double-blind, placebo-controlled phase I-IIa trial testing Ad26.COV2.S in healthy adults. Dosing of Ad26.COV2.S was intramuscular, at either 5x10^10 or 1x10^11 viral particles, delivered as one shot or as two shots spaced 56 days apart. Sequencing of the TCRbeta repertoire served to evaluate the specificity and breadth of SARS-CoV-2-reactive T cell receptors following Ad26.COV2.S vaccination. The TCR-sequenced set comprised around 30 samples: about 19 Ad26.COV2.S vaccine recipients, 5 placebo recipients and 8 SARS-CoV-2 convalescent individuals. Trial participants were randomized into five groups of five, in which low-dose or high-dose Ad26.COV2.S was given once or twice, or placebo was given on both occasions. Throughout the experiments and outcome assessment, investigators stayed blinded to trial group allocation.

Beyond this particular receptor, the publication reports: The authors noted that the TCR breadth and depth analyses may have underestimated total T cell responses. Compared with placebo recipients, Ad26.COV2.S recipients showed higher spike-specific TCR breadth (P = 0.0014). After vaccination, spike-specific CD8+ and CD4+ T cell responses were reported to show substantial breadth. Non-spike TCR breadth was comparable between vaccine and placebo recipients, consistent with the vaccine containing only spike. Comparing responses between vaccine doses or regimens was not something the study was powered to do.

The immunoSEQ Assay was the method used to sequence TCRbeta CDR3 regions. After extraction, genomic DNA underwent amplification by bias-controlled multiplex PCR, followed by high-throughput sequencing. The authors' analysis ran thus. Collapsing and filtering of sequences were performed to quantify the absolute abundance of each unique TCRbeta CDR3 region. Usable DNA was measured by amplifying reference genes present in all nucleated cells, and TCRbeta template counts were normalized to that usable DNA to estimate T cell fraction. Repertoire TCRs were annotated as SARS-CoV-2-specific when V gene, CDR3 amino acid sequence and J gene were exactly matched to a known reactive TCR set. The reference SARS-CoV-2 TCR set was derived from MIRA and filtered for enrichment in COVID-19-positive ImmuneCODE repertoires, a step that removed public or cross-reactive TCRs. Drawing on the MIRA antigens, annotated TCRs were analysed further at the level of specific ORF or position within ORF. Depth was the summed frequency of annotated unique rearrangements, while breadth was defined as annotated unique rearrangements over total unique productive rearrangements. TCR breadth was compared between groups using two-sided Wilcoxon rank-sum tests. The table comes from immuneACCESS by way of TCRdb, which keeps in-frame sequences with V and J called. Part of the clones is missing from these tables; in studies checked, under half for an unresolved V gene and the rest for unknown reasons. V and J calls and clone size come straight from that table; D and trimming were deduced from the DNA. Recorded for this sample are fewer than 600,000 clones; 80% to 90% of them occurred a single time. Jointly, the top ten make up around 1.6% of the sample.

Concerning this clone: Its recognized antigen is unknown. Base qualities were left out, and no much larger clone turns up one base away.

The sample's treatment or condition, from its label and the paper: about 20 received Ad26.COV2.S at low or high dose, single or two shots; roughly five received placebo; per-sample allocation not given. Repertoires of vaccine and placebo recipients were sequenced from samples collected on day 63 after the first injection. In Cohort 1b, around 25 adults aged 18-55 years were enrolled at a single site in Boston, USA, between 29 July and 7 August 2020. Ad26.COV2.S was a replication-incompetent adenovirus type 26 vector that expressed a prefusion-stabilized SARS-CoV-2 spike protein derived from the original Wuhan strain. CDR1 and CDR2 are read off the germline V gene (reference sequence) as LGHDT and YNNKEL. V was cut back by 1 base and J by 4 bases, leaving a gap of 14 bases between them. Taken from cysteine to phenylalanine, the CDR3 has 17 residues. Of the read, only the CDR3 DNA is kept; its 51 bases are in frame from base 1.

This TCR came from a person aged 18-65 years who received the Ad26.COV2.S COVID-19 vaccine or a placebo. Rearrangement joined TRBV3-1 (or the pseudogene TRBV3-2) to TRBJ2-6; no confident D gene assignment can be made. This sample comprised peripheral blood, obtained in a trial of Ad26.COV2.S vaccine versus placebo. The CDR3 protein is CASSQVGVLGGANVLTF. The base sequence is TGTGCCAGCAGCCAAGTAGGAGTCCTGGGGGGGGCCAACGTCCTGACTTTC.